This is a list of T cell receptor beta chains from one sample in a study of metastatic and nonmetastatic thyroid tumors. MiXCR re-clonotyped the PCR reads for TCRdb. Of fewer than 40,000 clones listed, 30% to 40% are singletons. Sequencing was carried out using tumor tissue. The receptors were sampled from a female donor with papillary thyroid cancer or a benign thyroid nodule (not recorded which). Some clones in this sample may be carry-over from other donors' samples. Each CDR3 is given with its conserved first and last residue. A D gene is named only where the DNA matches it firmly. Expanded clones are given a class, and other clones once, few, many or no size at all.

V gene: TRBV28; D gene: -; clone size: few; J gene: TRBJ1-5; CDR3 protein: CASSFYRATSNQPQHF; CDR3 DNA: TGTGCCAGCAGTTTTTACAGGGCTACTAGCAATCAGCCCCAGCATTTT
V gene: TRBV5-1; D gene: -; clone size: -; J gene: TRBJ2-7; CDR3 protein: CASSTRDGNYEQYF; CDR3 DNA: TGCGCCAGCAGCACCCGGGACGGAAACTACGAGCAGTACTTC
V gene: TRBV28; D gene: -; clone size: few; J gene: TRBJ1-1; CDR3 protein: CASRTYSGYLNTEAFF; CDR3 DNA: TGTGCCAGCAGAACCTATTCAGGATATCTGAACACTGAAGCTTTCTTT
V gene: TRBV24-1; D gene: -; clone size: -; J gene: TRBJ2-2; CDR3 protein: CATRGGDTGELFF; CDR3 DNA: TGTGCCACCCGAGGCGGGGACACCGGGGAGCTGTTTTTT
V gene: TRBV4-1; D gene: -; clone size: once; J gene: TRBJ1-1; CDR3 protein: CASSQGVYTEAFF; CDR3 DNA: TGCGCCAGCAGCCAGGGGGTTTACACTGAAGCTTTCTTT
V gene: TRBV6-5; D gene: -; clone size: -; J gene: TRBJ2-7; CDR3 protein: CASSTPGRTYEQYF; CDR3 DNA: TGTGCCAGCAGTACTCCGGGACGAACCTACGAGCAGTACTTC
V gene: TRBV9; D gene: -; clone size: -; J gene: TRBJ1-1; CDR3 protein: CASSRNLNTEAFF; CDR3 DNA: TGTGCCAGCTCCAGGAATTTGAACACTGAAGCTTTCTTT
V gene: TRBV12-3/TRBV12-4; D gene: -; clone size: few; J gene: TRBJ2-6; CDR3 protein: CASSRTGFGANVLTF; CDR3 DNA: TGTGCCAGCAGTCGCACAGGGTTTGGGGCCAACGTCCTGACTTTC
V gene: TRBV24-1; D gene: -; clone size: few; J gene: TRBJ2-2; CDR3 protein: CATRACGSGELFF; CDR3 DNA: TGTGCCACCAGAGCGTGCGGATCCGGGGAGCTGTTTTTT
V gene: TRBV6-2/TRBV6-3; D gene: -; clone size: few; J gene: TRBJ2-2; CDR3 protein: CASIGPANTGELFF; CDR3 DNA: TGTGCCAGCATAGGGCCGGCGAACACCGGGGAGCTGTTTTTT